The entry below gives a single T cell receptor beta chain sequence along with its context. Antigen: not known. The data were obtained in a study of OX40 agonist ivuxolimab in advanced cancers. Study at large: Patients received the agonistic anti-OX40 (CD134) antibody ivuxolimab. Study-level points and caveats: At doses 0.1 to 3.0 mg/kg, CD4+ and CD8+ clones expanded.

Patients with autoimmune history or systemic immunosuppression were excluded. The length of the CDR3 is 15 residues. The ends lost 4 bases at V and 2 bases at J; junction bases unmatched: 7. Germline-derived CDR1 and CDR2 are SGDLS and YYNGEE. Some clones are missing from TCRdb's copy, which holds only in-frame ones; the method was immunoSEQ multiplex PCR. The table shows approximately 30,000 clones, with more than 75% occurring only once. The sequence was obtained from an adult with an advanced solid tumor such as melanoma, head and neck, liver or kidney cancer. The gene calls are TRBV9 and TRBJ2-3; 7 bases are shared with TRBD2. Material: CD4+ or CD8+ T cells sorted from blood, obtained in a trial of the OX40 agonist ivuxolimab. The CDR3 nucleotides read TGTGCCAGCAGCAAACCAGCGGGACTCACAGATACGCAGTATTTT. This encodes CASSKPAGLTDTQYF.